This record covers a single TCR beta chain. This clonotype was counted a few times. The target of this receptor is not known. Nothing much larger sits one base from this clone, and base qualities are not available. The sample belongs to a study of identical twins (TCRdb year 2016). Study-wide context: The study deep-sequenced TCR alpha and beta repertoires from monozygotic twins, unrelated adults of various ages and cord blood to test whether fetal clonotypes persist. To rule out contamination, replicate twin experiments were performed at different times with different library preparation protocols. Study-wide conclusions, independent of this receptor: Because the same donors could not be followed over many years, conclusions were based on cross-sectional statistical analysis. Invariant T cells such as MAIT and iNKT could partly confound zero-insertion analyses, although diverse VJ usage argued against such confounding for most clonotypes. Out-of-frame TCR alpha sequences shared between twins showed an excess of low generation-probability sequences compared with coincidental sharing between unrelated individuals. Recombination models systematically underestimated out-of-frame TCR alpha sharing in monozygotic twins but agreed with sharing between unrelated individuals. Fewer insertions were carried by abundant cord blood beta clonotypes, a similar but weaker trend appeared in young adult naive repertoires, and no such trend appeared in memory repertoires. Excess twin sharing in beta out-of-frame sequences was weaker because fewer shared sequences lowered the signal-to-noise ratio.

Library method: 5' RACE. The run used an Illumina HiSeq 2000. Template switching added a universal primer binding site, and the final cDNA carried a unique molecular identifier that allowed TCR cDNA molecules to be counted accurately. Specific primers in the conserved constant-segment region were used to synthesize first-strand cDNA for the TCR alpha and beta chains. Each cDNA library was double barcoded, with a SMART-Mk sample barcode plus Illumina barcodes, to control for contamination. Two successive PCR steps introduced TruSeq adapter sequences along with Illumina sample barcodes. The Illumina HiSeq platform was used with custom primers to sequence TCR alpha and beta cDNA libraries. Regarding the original processing steps: Raw reads were processed with MiGEC to extract unique molecular identifiers, and MiXCR was used to determine CDR3 positions. Recombination models were inferred per individual with the repgenHMM and IGoR tools using an EM algorithm. Shared clonotype analysis was performed with the tcR package in R, normalizing sharing by the product of cloneset sizes. To study raw recombination free of thymic and clonal selection effects, out-of-frame nonproductive sequences were analyzed. Using fastp at Q25 and MiXCR, TCRdb reprocessed the public reads and kept productive beta chains. Identical CDR3 proteins give one entry, which carries the most common genes and DNA. V and J calls and clone size were set by TCRdb, not the authors. The sample table contains about 890,000 distinct CDR3 sequences; only one count was recorded for about 12% of them. Of the sample, under 2% falls within the top ten clones.

All donors were healthy Caucasians. Three pairs of female monozygotic twins, all aged 18 to 29 years, made up the twin cohort. Peripheral blood mononuclear cells were the source from which RNA for the TCR libraries was isolated. Reading from cysteine to phenylalanine, the CDR3 counts 15 amino acids. Solely the CDR3 DNA is kept, with 45 bases framed from the first base. Trimming takes 3 bases off V and 4 bases off J; junction bases not matched to a gene: 8. From the germline V gene (reference sequence), CDR1 is LGHDT and CDR2 is YNNKEL. These sequences were also reported in another study, on yellow fever vaccine responses in identical twins. The second paper states: The T cell response to vaccination in identical twins was reported by the authors to appear partly convergent and partly personalized. Focusing on identical twins, the study followed the T cell clones that responded to the vaccine, and did so with precision.

The sample comprised PBMCs. The chain was built from TRBV3-1 and TRBJ1-1, and 7 junctional nucleotides match TRBD1. The receptor comes from a woman aged 18-29 years in good health. The nucleotide sequence is TGTGCCAGCAGCCACACAGGGGCTAGAGGCACTGAAGCTTTCTTT. It translates as CASSHTGARGTEAFF.